The 3 T cell receptor beta chains listed next were all sequenced from one sample in a study of blood T cells in healthy people across ages. A J-beta primer mix and a sample-barcoded 5' primer were used in a second PCR of about 7 to 12 cycles. TCRdb reprocessed the 5' RACE reads via MiXCR and lists one record per CDR3 protein. The sample includes approximately 810,000 distinct CDR3 sequences, roughly 26% of them seen just once. The sequencing input was blood. The receptors here all came from a woman aged 80 or over in good health.

This clonotype has at least ten counts. The V call is TRBV5-1, the J call TRBJ2-7; D is unclear. The CDR3 totals 14 residues. From germline, CDR1 is SGHRS and CDR2 YFSETQ. The V end was cut by 0 bases, the J end by 0 bases, with 7 bases between. The CDR3 region has the DNA TGCGCCAGCAGCTTGGGACCCAACTCCTACGAGCAGTACTTC. Its translation: CASSLGPNSYEQYF. Together with reference TRBV5-1 and TRBJ2-7, the CDR3 gives the full variable domain: KAGVTQTPRYLIKTRGQQVTLSCSPISGHRSVSWYQQTPGQGLQFLFEYFSETQRNKGNFPGRFSGRQFSNSRSEMNVSTLELGDSALYLCASSLGPNSYEQYFGPGTRLTVT.

V gene TRBV12-3 or TRBV12-4 combines with J gene TRBJ1-5; D gene unclear. V lost 3 bases and J 1 base, leaving 13 bases between the germline ends. The CDR3 spans 16 residues. The CDR3 loop is CASSFKGAWSNQPQHF. CDR3 DNA sequence: TGTGCCAGCAGTTTCAAGGGCGCTTGGAGCAATCAGCCCCAGCATTTT.

In its sample, this clonotype was seen many times. This chain joins TRBV2 and TRBJ2-5; 11 bases agree with TRBD1. Germline V lookup: CDR1 SNHLY, CDR2 FYNNEI. V dropped 10 bases and J dropped 5; count of bases not matched to a gene: 9. The CDR3 has 14 amino acids. The CDR3 coding sequence is TGTGCCACCCAGGACAGGGGGCTGGTGGAGACCCAGTACTTC. Translation gives CATQDRGLVETQYF.